This T cell receptor (beta chain) emerged from a study of persistence of HIV-infected CD4 T cells. Whole-study context: A median of 8 years of suppressive ART preceded sampling.

To note about this clone: Its antigen is not known.

Anti-CD3/anti-CD28 beads served as a nonspecific positive control stimulus. Responding CD4+ T cells were sorted by upregulation of both CD40 ligand and CD69. Suppressive ART was started during chronic HIV-1 infection in these adults. Notes on the study in general: Proviral oligoclonality tracked with TCR oligoclonality within the same sorted cells. The rare CMV-responding cells with HIV-1 proviruses were not separately TCR-sequenced.

Looked up from germline, CDR1 is SGHTS and CDR2 is YDEGEE. CDR3 size: 14 residues. After removal of 4 bases from V and 6 bases from J, the junction contained 4 bases not matched to a gene. Sequencing used immunoSEQ version 4 in survey mode. Measured with immunoSEQ multiplex PCR; TCRdb has only the in-frame clones, and not every one. The top ten hold approximately 1.8% of the sample, which has some 40,000 clones, 80% to 95% seen once. The clonotype was recovered from an adult man with HIV who was CMV-seropositive. The V call is TRBV5-8, the J call TRBJ1-5; 10 positions agree with TRBD1. Sequencing was performed on CD4+ T cells sorted from PBMCs after roughly 17-hour stimulation, taken from a patient who received antiretroviral therapy. CDR3 region: CASSLGQGSQPQHF. The CDR3 DNA follows: TGTGCCAGCAGCCTGGGACAGGGGAGTCAGCCCCAGCATTTT.